These 3 T cell receptor beta chains were all obtained from the same sample, sequenced in a study of blood T cell repertoires in COVID-19. Assay used: immunoSEQ multiplex PCR; TCRdb lists only in-frame clones, some missing. The data show some 68,000 clones, 70% to 90% seen once. The source material was peripheral blood. The origin of the receptors is a woman between 45 and 65 years old with COVID-19, enrolled during active disease.

The chain links TRBV30 to TRBJ2-7; D is ambiguous. In germline, CDR1 is GTSNPN, CDR2 SVGIG (reference sequence). The germline V and J ends were trimmed by 0 bases and 1 base, with 4 bases remaining between them. This CDR3 spans 12 amino acids. CDR3 sequence: CAWSVQSYEQYF. The CDR3 DNA follows: TGTGCCTGGAGTGTCCAGTCCTACGAGCAGTACTTC.

The chain has TRBV5-1 and TRBJ2-1; possible D gene TRBD2, 5 bases. V was cut by 1 base and J by 5 bases, with 13 bases left in between. CDR1 and CDR2 from the germline V gene are SGHRS and YFSETQ. The CDR3 spans 15 residues. Here the CDR3 reads CASSLLTVGDNEQFF. Here the CDR3 DNA reads TGCGCCAGCAGCTTGCTAACAGTCGGGGACAATGAGCAGTTCTTC.

The chain uses TRBV28 and TRBJ1-3, with D hard to call. This CDR3 is 13 amino acids long. The ends were cut back, 8 bases at V and 4 bases at J, with 12 bases in the middle. CDR1 and CDR2 (germline): MDHEN, SYDVKM. CDR3 loop: CASGTNPGNTIYF. DNA for the CDR3: TGTGCCAGCGGCACTAACCCCGGAAACACCATATATTTT.